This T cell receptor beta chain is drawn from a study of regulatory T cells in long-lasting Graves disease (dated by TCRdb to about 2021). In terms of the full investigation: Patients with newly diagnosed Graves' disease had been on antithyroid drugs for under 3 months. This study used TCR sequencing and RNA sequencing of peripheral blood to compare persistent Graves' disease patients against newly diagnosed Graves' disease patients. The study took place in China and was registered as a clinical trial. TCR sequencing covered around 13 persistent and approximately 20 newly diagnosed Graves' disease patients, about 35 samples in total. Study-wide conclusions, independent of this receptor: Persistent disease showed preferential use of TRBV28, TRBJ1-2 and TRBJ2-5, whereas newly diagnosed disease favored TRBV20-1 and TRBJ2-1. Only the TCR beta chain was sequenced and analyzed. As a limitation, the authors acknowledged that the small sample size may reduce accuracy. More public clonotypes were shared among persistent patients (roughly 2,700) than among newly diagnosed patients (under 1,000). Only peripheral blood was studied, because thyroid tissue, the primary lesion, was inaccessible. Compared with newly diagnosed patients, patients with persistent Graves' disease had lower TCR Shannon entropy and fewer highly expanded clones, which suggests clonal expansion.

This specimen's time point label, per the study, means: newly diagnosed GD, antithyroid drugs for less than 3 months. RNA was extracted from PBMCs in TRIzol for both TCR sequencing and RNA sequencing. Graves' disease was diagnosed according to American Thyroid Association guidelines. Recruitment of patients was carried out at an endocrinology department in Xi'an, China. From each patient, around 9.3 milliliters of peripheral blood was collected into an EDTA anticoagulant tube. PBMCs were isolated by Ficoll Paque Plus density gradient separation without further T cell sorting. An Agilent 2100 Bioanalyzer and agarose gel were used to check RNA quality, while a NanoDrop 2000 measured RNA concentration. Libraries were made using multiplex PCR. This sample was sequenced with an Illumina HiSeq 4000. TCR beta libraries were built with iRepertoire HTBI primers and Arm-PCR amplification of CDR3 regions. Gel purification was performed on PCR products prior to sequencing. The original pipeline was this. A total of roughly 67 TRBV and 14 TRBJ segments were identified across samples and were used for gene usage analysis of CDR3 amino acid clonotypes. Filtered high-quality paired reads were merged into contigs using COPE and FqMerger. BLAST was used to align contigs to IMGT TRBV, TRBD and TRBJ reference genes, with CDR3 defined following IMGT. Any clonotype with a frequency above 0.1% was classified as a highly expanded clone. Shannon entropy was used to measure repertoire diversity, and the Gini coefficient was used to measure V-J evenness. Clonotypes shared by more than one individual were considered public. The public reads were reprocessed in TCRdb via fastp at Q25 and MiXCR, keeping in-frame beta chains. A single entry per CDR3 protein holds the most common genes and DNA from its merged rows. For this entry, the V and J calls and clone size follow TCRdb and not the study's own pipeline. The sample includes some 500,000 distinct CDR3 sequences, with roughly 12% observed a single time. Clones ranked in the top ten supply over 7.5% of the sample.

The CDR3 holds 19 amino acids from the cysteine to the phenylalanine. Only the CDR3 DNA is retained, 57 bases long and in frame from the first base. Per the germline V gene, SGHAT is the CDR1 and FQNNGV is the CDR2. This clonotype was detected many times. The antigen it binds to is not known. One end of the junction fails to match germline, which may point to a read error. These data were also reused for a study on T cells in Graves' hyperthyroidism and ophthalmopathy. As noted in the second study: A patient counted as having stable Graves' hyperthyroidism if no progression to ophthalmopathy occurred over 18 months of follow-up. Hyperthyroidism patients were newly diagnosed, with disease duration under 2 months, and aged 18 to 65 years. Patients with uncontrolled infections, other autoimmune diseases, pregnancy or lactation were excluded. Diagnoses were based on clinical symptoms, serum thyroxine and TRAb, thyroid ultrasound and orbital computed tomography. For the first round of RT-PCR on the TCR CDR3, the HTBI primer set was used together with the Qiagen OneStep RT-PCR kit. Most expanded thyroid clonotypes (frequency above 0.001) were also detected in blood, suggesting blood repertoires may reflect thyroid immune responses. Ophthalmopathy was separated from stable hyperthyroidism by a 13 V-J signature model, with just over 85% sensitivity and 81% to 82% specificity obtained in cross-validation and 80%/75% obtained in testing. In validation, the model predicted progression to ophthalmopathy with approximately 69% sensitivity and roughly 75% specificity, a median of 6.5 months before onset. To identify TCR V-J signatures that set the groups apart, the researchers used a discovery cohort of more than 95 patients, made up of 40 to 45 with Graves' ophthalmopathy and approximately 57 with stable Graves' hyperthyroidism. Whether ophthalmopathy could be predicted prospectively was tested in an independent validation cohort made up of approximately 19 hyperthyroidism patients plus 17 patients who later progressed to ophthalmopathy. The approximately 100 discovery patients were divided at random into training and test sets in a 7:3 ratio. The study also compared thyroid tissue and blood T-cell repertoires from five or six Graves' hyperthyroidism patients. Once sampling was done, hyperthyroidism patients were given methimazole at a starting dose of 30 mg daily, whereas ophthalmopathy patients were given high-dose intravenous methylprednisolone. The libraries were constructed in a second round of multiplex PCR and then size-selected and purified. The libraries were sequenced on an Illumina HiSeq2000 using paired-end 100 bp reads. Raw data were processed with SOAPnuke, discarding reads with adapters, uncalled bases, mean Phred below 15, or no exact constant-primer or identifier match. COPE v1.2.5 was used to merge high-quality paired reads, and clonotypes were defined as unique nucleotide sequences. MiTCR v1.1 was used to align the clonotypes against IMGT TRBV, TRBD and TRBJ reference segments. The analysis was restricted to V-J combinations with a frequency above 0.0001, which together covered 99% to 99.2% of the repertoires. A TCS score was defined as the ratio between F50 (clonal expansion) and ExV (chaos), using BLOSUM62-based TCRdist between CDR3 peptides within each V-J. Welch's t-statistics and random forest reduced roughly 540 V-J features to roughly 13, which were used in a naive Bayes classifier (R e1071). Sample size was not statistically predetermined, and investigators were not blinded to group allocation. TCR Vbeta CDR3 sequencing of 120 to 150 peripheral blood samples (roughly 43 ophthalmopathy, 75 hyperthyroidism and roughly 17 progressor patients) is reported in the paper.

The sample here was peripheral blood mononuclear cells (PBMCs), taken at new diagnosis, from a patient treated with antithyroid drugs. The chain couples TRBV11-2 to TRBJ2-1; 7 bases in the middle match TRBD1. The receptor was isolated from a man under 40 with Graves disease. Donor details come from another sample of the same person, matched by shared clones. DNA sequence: TGTGCCAGCAGCCTAGAAGGGGACAGCTTTATTAGCTCCTACAATGAGCAGTTCTTC. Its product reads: CASSLEGDSFISSYNEQFF.